Following are 21 T cell receptor beta chains from one sample sequenced in a study of long-term antiretroviral therapy in people with HIV. Survey level was the resolution at which the v3.0 immunoSEQ assay ran. TCRdb's table, derived via immunoSEQ multiplex PCR, lists solely in-frame clones and lacks some. The sample includes some 28,000 clones, over 75% of them seen just once. This sample comprised unsorted PBMCs, obtained 0.5 years after starting antiretroviral therapy. Every receptor here comes from a young woman with HIV.

This clone was counted a few times. The chain couples TRBV27 to TRBJ2-7; the match to TRBD2 covers 7 bases. CDR1 and CDR2 from the germline V gene are MNHEY and SMNVEV (reference sequence). This CDR3 has 16 residues. The V gene end was trimmed by 8 bases and the J gene end by 6 bases; junction bases not matched to a gene: 19. CDR3 nucleotides: TGTGCCAGCTCCCCACCCGGCGGGAGAATCGAAGGCGAGCAGTACTTC. Amino acid sequence: CASSPPGGRIEGEQYF.

The chain is built from TRBV7-2 and TRBJ2-7, with D perhaps matching TRBD2 (6 bases). This CDR3 is 17 amino acids long. Trimming took 3 bases from V and 3 from J, leaving 21 bases between them. The V gene's germline CDR1 is SGHTA and CDR2 FQGNSA. DNA for the CDR3: TGTGCCAGCAGCTTTCGTCAACGTCGCGGGATTAACTACGAGCAGTACTTC. Translation gives CASSFRQRRGINYEQYF.

The V gene is TRBV27, the J gene TRBJ2-1; tentatively, D is TRBD1 or TRBD2 (5 bases each). This CDR3 is built from 12 residues. Per germline, CDR1 MNHEY and CDR2 SMNVEV (reference sequence). V lost 5 bases and J lost 13, with 15 bases in between. The CDR3 nucleotides read TGTGCCAGCAGTCCGACCGGGACGCTACAGTTCTTC. It translates to CASSPTGTLQFF.

Regarding this clone: A read error may produce the germline difference seen at one junction end. Other DNA sequences from this sample encode an identical CDR3 as well. CDR3 sequence: CASSPNRAGELFF. The CDR3 DNA is TGTGCCAGCAGCCCTAATAGGGCCGGAGAGCTGTTTTTT. The chain links TRBV4-2 to TRBJ2-2; D unresolved. Germline loops: CDR1 LGHNA, CDR2 YNFKEQ. There are 13 residues in the CDR3.

This chain connects TRBV7-2 to TRBJ2-7; maybe TRBD2 (6 bases). Germline values: CDR1 SGHTA, CDR2 FQGNSA. Trimming removed 1 base at V and 6 bases at J, with 19 bases between. There are 16 residues in the CDR3. This CDR3 is CASSLGRRARTSEQYF. CDR3 nucleotide sequence: TGTGCCAGCAGCTTAGGGCGGAGGGCCCGTACTTCCGAGCAGTACTTC.

This rearrangement joins TRBV19 to TRBJ1-3; a weak D match, TRBD1 (6 bases). CDR1 is LNHDA, CDR2 SQIVND, per germline (reference sequence). This CDR3 is 17 amino acids long. Trimming took 3 bases from V and 5 from J, leaving 20 bases between them. CDR3 nucleotides: TGTGCCAGTAGTATTCCCACCTCAGGGGTTCGGCGAAACACCATATATTTT. This translates into CASSIPTSGVRRNTIYF.

V and J are TRBV28 and TRBJ1-1; D might be TRBD1 (5 bases). Germline loops: CDR1 MDHEN, CDR2 SYDVKM. Between the trimmed V and J ends, which lost 2 bases and 1 base, there was a span of 14 bases. The CDR3 is 16 amino acids. Here the CDR3 reads CASSLLVGQGNTEAFF. The DNA of the CDR3 is TGTGCCAGCAGTTTACTCGTAGGGCAGGGGAACACTGAAGCTTTCTTT.

This clone was seen only a few times. This chain links TRBV18 with TRBJ2-1, with D possibly matching TRBD1 (6 bases). The V gene's germline CDR1 is KGHSH and CDR2 LQKENI. The V and J ends lost 8 bases and 7 bases respectively, with 15 bases between them. The CDR3 sequence is 13 residues long. Here the CDR3 reads CASTTSGVNEQFF. In DNA form, the CDR3 reads TGTGCCAGCACAACCTCAGGGGTAAATGAGCAGTTCTTC.

This clone appeared once. The J gene is TRBJ1-1, the V gene TRBV28; the D is unclear. This CDR3 is 12 amino acids long. Germline loops: CDR1 MDHEN, CDR2 SYDVKM. The V gene lost 3 bases and the J gene lost 2 bases, with 4 bases spanning the gap. The CDR3 DNA reads TGTGCCAGCAGTTTTGATAACACTGAAGCTTTCTTT. It yields the protein CASSFDNTEAFF.

The chain links TRBV28 to TRBJ2-2; D remains unclear. The CDR3 runs to 11 residues. V was cut by 4 bases and J by 7 bases, with 4 bases left in between. The germline gives CDR1 MDHEN, CDR2 SYDVKM. The CDR3, as DNA: TGTGCCAGCAGTTGGTACGGGGAGCTGTTTTTT. Its protein is CASSWYGELFF.

The chain uses TRBV2 and TRBJ1-6; no reliable D call. CDR1 and CDR2 from the germline V gene are SNHLY and FYNNEI. Trimming cost V 7 bases and J 7 bases, with 14 bases left between them. CDR3 size: 14 residues. Here the CDR3 reads CASTSRPLNSPLHF. CDR3 DNA: TGTGCCAGCACTTCCAGGCCCCTCAATTCACCCCTCCACTTT.

The V gene is TRBV5-1, the J gene TRBJ2-3; TRBD2 matches at 8 bases. The ends lost 2 bases at V and 2 bases at J; junction bases unmatched: 10. The germline V gene has CDR1 SGHRS and CDR2 YFSETQ. The CDR3 has 17 amino acids. In nucleotides, the CDR3 is TGCGCCAGCAGCTTTTTATCCCTAGCGGGTTTCACAGATACGCAGTATTTT. Translation gives CASSFLSLAGFTDTQYF.

This clone was seen more than once but under ten times. This sequence joins TRBV5-1 and TRBJ1-1; TRBD1 might be the D (5 bases). There are 11 residues in the CDR3. The V end was cut by 7 bases, the J end by 1 base, with 5 bases between. CDR1 is SGHRS and CDR2 is YFSETQ in the germline V gene. CDR3 sequence reads: CASGQNTEAFF. CDR3 bases: TGCGCCAGCGGACAGAACACTGAAGCTTTCTTT.

This chain joins TRBV6-4 and TRBJ2-1; TRBD2 aligns across 10 bases. Unmatched junction bases numbered 10, after V lost 4 bases and J lost 7 bases. The CDR3 totals 16 residues. CDR1 is MRHNA, CDR2 SNTAGT, per germline. The CDR3 DNA follows: TGTGCCAGCAGTGGGGCTAGCGGGAGTGAAAGGAATGAGCAGTTCTTC. Protein product: CASSGASGSERNEQFF.

The rearrangement uses TRBV7-2 and TRBJ2-1; D call uncertain. CDR3 length equals 13 residues. Germline loops: CDR1 SGHTA, CDR2 FQGNSA. The ends were cut back, 1 base at V and 6 bases at J, with 7 bases in the middle. CDR3 nucleotides: TGTGCCAGCAGCTTAGTCTTGGGCAATGAGCAGTTCTTC. It encodes CASSLVLGNEQFF.

Here the CDR3 reads CASRTFRGSFTDTQYF. DNA for the CDR3: TGTGCCAGCAGGACCTTTCGGGGTTCTTTCACAGATACGCAGTATTTT. The chain employs TRBV27 and TRBJ2-3; a possible D gene is TRBD2 (5 bases). CDR3 size: 16 residues. Germline CDR1 is MNHEY and CDR2 is SMNVEV (reference sequence). V lost 6 bases to trimming and J lost 2 bases, with 18 bases between them.

The chain couples TRBV9 to TRBJ2-7, with 10 positions matching TRBD1. The CDR3 is made up of 15 amino acids. Germline values: CDR1 SGDLS, CDR2 YYNGEE. V lost 4 bases and J lost 5; bases outside the gene matches: 9. The CDR3 DNA reads TGTGCCAGCAGCCCCCCGGGACAGGGGTACCACGAGCAGTACTTC. Translated: CASSPPGQGYHEQYF.

The chain recombines TRBV4-3 with TRBJ1-3; no definite D call. This CDR3 has 13 residues. Trimming shortened V by 0 bases and J by 4 bases, and 4 bases separated the two germline ends. Per germline, CDR1 LGHNA and CDR2 YSLEER. The CDR3 DNA sequence: TGCGCCAGCAGCCAAGATCTCGGAAACACCATATATTTT. It codes for CASSQDLGNTIYF.

The chain is built from TRBV9 and TRBJ2-3; 8 nucleotides line up with TRBD2. This CDR3 has 16 residues. CDR1 is SGDLS, CDR2 YYNGEE, per germline. Trimming took 0 bases from V and 2 from J; bases not matched to a gene: 5. CDR3 amino acids: CASSVGLAGATDTQYF. CDR3 DNA sequence: TGTGCCAGCAGCGTAGGCCTAGCGGGCGCCACAGATACGCAGTATTTT.

This chain links TRBV19 with TRBJ1-1; no clear D. Germline assignment: CDR1 LNHDA and CDR2 SQIVND (reference sequence). The CDR3 sequence is 14 residues long. Trimming removed 4 bases at V and 2 bases at J, with 11 bases between. CDR3 residues: CASSNRRSNTEAFF. The CDR3 coding sequence is TGTGCCAGTAGTAATCGAAGGAGTAACACTGAAGCTTTCTTT.

The chain employs TRBV28 and TRBJ2-1; D could derive from TRBD1 or TRBD2 (5 bases each). The V gene lost 3 bases and the J gene lost 4 bases, with 13 bases spanning the gap. Germline assignment: CDR1 MDHEN and CDR2 SYDVKM. This CDR3 spans 15 amino acids. CDR3 DNA sequence: TGTGCCAGCAGTTTGCTCGGGACCACTTACAATGAGCAGTTCTTC. This sequence encodes CASSLLGTTYNEQFF.